This TCR beta chain was found in a study of T cells in Graves' hyperthyroidism and ophthalmopathy. This clonotype was found many times. Patients having uncontrolled infection, another autoimmune disease, pregnancy or lactation were not included. Based on clinical symptoms, serum thyroxine and TRAb, thyroid ultrasound and orbital computed tomography, diagnoses were reached. The CDR3 is 13 residues long. V lost 4 bases to trimming and J lost 6 bases, with 12 bases between them. Germline V gene sequence: CDR1 LNHNV, CDR2 YYDKDF (reference sequence). The CDR3 regions of TCR beta were amplified from RNA transcripts. A set of HTBI primers served as the primers for a first-round RT-PCR of the TCR CDR3. One entry per CDR3 protein results from TCRdb running MiXCR on the multiplex PCR reads. The sample lists fewer than 650,000 distinct CDR3 sequences, 14% occurring once.

The rearrangement joins TRBV15 to TRBJ1-1, with D possibly being TRBD1 (5 bases). This TCR derives from a young woman with Graves' ophthalmopathy. What was sequenced was blood. CDR3 coding DNA: TGTGCCACCAGCAAGCCCGGGGGGGCTGAAGCTTTCTTT. Amino acids: CATSKPGGAEAFF.